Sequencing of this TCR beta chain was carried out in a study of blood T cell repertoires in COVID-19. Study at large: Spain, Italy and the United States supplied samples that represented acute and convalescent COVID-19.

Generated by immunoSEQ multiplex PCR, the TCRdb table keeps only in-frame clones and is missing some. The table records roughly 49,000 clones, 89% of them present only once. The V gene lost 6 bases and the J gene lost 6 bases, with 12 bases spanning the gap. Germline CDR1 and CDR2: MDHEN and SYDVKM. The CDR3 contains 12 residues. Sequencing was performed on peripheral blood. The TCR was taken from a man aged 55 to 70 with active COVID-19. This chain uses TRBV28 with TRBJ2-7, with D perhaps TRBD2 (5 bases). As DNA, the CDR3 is TGTGCCAGCAGCCGTAGACGGGGCGAGCAGTACTTC. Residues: CASSRRRGEQYF.